The sequence of this TCR beta chain was determined in a study of blood T cell repertoires in COVID-19. This table comes from immunoSEQ multiplex PCR, and its TCRdb copy is limited to in-frame clones, with some not included. The sample has some 260,000 clones; roughly 80% are singletons. The ends lost 6 bases at V and 5 bases at J; junction bases unmatched: 6. The CDR3 is made up of 13 amino acids. Germline lookup yields CDR1 SGHTA and CDR2 FQGTGA. This receptor was obtained from a man at least 80 years old with acute or convalescent COVID-19. The sample comprised peripheral blood. The rearrangement uses TRBV7-3 and TRBJ2-7; 8 bases are a match to TRBD1. The CDR3 region is CASSSGTGNEQYF. The CDR3 nucleotides are TGTGCCAGCAGTTCCGGGACAGGTAACGAGCAGTACTTC.